The sequence of this T cell receptor beta chain was determined in a study of blood T cells in healthy people across ages. Study outcomes and limitations: Diversity was higher, and naive CD4+ cells more numerous, in long-lived donors than in aged donors. Strong correlation was found linking TCR beta diversity to naive T cell percentage.

With regard to this clonotype: Its antigen is still unknown.

The germline CDR1 and CDR2 sequences are SGHDN and FVKESK. With 4 bases removed from V and 2 bases from J, the gap between germline ends came to 21 bases. The CDR3 totals 18 residues. A sample-barcoded 5' primer and a J-beta primer mix were used in a second PCR of about 6 to 11 cycles. Each cDNA was tagged by a template-switch adaptor containing 12 random nucleotides. TCRdb reprocessed the 5' RACE reads via MiXCR and lists one record per CDR3 protein. The data hold about 1.8 million distinct CDR3 sequences, with less than 50% observed a single time. The specimen was blood. V gene TRBV14 combines with J gene TRBJ1-5; D uncertain. The source is a woman between 40 and 55 years old in good health. DNA of the CDR3: TGTGCCAGCAGCCGTAAGGAAAGCATATCGGTGGGCAATCAGCCCCAGCATTTT. Translating it yields CASSRKESISVGNQPQHF. Full variable domain (remainder filled in from reference TRBV14 and TRBJ1-5): EAGVTQFPSHSVIEKGQTVTLRCDPISGHDNLYWYRRVMGKEIKFLLHFVKESKQDESGMPNNRFLAERTGGTYSTLKVQPAELEDSGVYFCASSRKESISVGNQPQHFGDGTRLSIL.